A single sample gave rise to the 23 T cell receptor beta chains below, sequenced in a study of blood T cell repertoires in COVID-19. Data came from immunoSEQ multiplex PCR; TCRdb stores just in-frame clones and leaves some out. The table has 120,000 to 150,000 clones, roughly 89% seen once. Sequencing was performed on PBMCs or T cells enriched from blood (not recorded which). The receptors stem from a woman aged 45-65 years who had been exposed to COVID-19.

The rearrangement uses TRBV5-6 and TRBJ2-5; 11 bases fit TRBD2. Germline lookup yields CDR1 SGHDT and CDR2 YYEEEE. The length of the CDR3 is 16 residues. After removal of 0 bases from V and 4 bases from J, the junction contained 5 bases not matched to a gene. CDR3 amino acids: CASSLVRLAGGETQYF. DNA for the CDR3: TGTGCCAGCAGCTTGGTAAGGCTAGCGGGAGGAGAGACCCAGTACTTC. Filled out from reference TRBV5-6 and TRBJ2-5, the complete variable domain reads DAGVTQSPTHLIKTRGQQVTLRCSPKSGHDTVSWYQQALGQGPQFIFQYYEEEERQRGNFPDRFSGHQFPNYSSELNVNALLLGDSALYLCASSLVRLAGGETQYFGPGTRLLVL.

The J gene is TRBJ2-7, the V gene TRBV2, with 14 bases aligning to TRBD2. CDR1 SNHLY and CDR2 FYNNEI come from the germline V gene. The CDR3 runs to 17 residues. After removal of 2 bases from V and 10 bases from J, the junction contained 13 bases not matched to a gene. The CDR3 sequence: CASSEPTGLAGASGQYF. CDR3 DNA sequence: TGTGCCAGCAGTGAACCCACGGGACTAGCGGGAGCGAGCGGACAGTACTTC.

V gene TRBV27 combines with J gene TRBJ2-7, with D perhaps TRBD1 (7 bases). The V end was cut by 2 bases, the J end by 6 bases, with 14 bases between. This CDR3 spans 14 amino acids. Germline assignment: CDR1 MNHEY and CDR2 SMNVEV (reference sequence). CDR3 nucleotides: TGTGCCAGCAGTTTAGGGCAGGGGGGTCTCGAGCAGTACTTC. Protein product: CASSLGQGGLEQYF.

The chain uses TRBV19 and TRBJ2-1, with 11 bases that match TRBD2. Germline-derived CDR1 and CDR2 are LNHDA and SQIVND (reference sequence). The CDR3 consists of 15 residues. Trimming at V came to 6 bases and at J to 9 bases, leaving 10 bases not matched to a gene. The CDR3 nucleotides are TGTGCCAGTAGCTCTACTAGCGGGAGTAGGAGTGAGCAGTTCTTC. It translates to CASSSTSGSRSEQFF.

The rearrangement links TRBV19 to TRBJ1-1; 8 positions agree with TRBD1. Per the germline V gene, CDR1 is LNHDA and CDR2 is SQIVND (reference sequence). The CDR3 is 11 amino acids. V lost 9 bases and J lost 7; bases outside the gene matches: 4. CDR3 coding DNA: TGTGCCAGGAGGACAGGGTTTGAAGCTTTCTTT. This gives the protein CARRTGFEAFF.

The CDR3 bases are TGTGCCAGCAGTGCGGCGGGACAGGGGATCGTCCGACGCAATCAGCCCCAGCATTTT. As protein: CASSAAGQGIVRRNQPQHF. The chain combines TRBV2 with TRBJ1-5, with 10 positions matching TRBD1. CDR1 SNHLY and CDR2 FYNNEI come from the germline V gene. The CDR3 length is 19 residues. With V trimmed by 4 bases and J by 2 bases, 14 bases remained unmatched.

This chain uses TRBV6-1 with TRBJ2-7; D is unresolved. V was shortened by 0 bases and J by 7 bases, with 13 bases between the two germline ends. CDR1 is MNHNS and CDR2 is SASEGT in the germline V gene. This CDR3 comprises 14 residues. The CDR3 is CASSEAIEAREQYF. DNA of the CDR3: TGTGCCAGCAGTGAAGCGATAGAAGCGCGAGAGCAGTACTTC.

The chain links TRBV29-1 to TRBJ1-2; weak D call: TRBD1 (6 bases). Germline V gene sequence: CDR1 SQVTM, CDR2 ANQGSEA. V lost 5 bases and J 6 bases, leaving 16 bases between the germline ends. The CDR3 is 13 amino acids. CDR3 amino acids: CSVRTRQGHGYTF. In DNA form, the CDR3 reads TGCAGCGTTAGGACTAGGCAGGGGCATGGCTACACCTTC.

Only a few counts were recorded for this clone. The J gene is TRBJ2-1, the V gene TRBV7-8, with 9 nucleotides matching TRBD2. CDR1 and CDR2 from the germline V gene are SGHVS and FQNEAQ. With V trimmed by 1 base and J by 3 bases, 10 bases remained unmatched. This CDR3 has 18 amino acids. The CDR3 nucleotides are TGTGCCAGCAGCTTAGTACGTCAGCGGGGGGCCAACTACAATGAGCAGTTCTTC. This codes for CASSLVRQRGANYNEQFF.

The chain combines TRBV7-2 with TRBJ1-5; D possibly corresponds to TRBD1 (5 bases). The CDR3 runs to 16 residues. V was cut by 5 bases and J by 1 base, with 15 bases left in between. Germline V gene lookup returns CDR1 SGHTA and CDR2 FQGNSA. CDR3 amino acids: CASSEPGRVSNQPQHF. The CDR3 nucleotides are TGTGCCAGCAGCGAACCGGGCAGGGTAAGCAATCAGCCCCAGCATTTT.

This chain links TRBV29-1 with TRBJ2-5, with TRBD1 as a possible D gene (6 bases). Trimming shortened V by 5 bases and J by 1 base, and 8 bases separated the two germline ends. Germline V lookup: CDR1 SQVTM, CDR2 ANQGSEA. The CDR3 spans 12 residues. The CDR3 DNA reads TGCAGCGTTCGGACAGCCCAAGAGACCCAGTACTTC. It translates to CSVRTAQETQYF.

The rearrangement joins TRBV9 to TRBJ1-3, with D maybe TRBD1 (6 bases). CDR1 and CDR2 (germline): SGDLS, YYNGEE. The ends were cut back, 6 bases at V and 0 bases at J, with 13 bases in the middle. This CDR3 comprises 15 residues. CDR3 in DNA: TGTGCCAGCACCCGGGACACCCTCTCTGGAAACACCATATATTTT. This sequence encodes CASTRDTLSGNTIYF.

The chain joins TRBV7-9 to TRBJ2-3; 8 bases map to TRBD2. CDR3 length equals 14 residues. CDR1 is SEHNR, CDR2 FQNEAQ, per germline (reference sequence). Trimming at V came to 4 bases and at J to 7 bases, leaving 7 bases not matched to a gene. The CDR3 DNA reads TGTGCCAGCAGCTCCGCTGGACTAGCCCATACGCAGTATTTT. Protein product: CASSSAGLAHTQYF.

The CDR3 sequence is CASSRGQGSEAFF. CDR3 nucleotide sequence: TGTGCCAGCAGCCGGGGACAGGGTTCTGAAGCTTTCTTT. The rearrangement links TRBV11-3 to TRBJ1-1, with TRBD1 identical over 9 bases. Germline V gives CDR1 SGHNT, CDR2 YENEEA. V shed 5 bases and J 6 bases; nucleotides not matched to a gene: 4. CDR3 length: 13 residues.

CDR3 DNA: TGTGCCAGCAGCGTAGGAGGGAGTGGTGGAAACACCATATATTTT. Residues: CASSVGGSGGNTIYF. The genes are TRBV9 and TRBJ1-3, with unresolved D. From germline, CDR1 is SGDLS and CDR2 YYNGEE. Trimming removed 0 bases from V and 3 bases from J, with 10 bases in between. The CDR3 is 15 amino acids.

The V gene is TRBV18, the J gene TRBJ1-1, with TRBD1 identical over 7 bases. The CDR3 runs 13 residues. In germline, CDR1 is KGHSH, CDR2 LQKENI. V lost 4 bases to trimming and J lost 8 bases; unmatched junction nucleotides: 7. Written as DNA, the CDR3 is TGTGCCAGCTCACTCGGAAGACAGGGAGAAGCTTTCTTT. Protein product: CASSLGRQGEAFF.

The V gene is TRBV27, the J gene TRBJ2-7; 9 bases match TRBD2. Looked up from germline, CDR1 is MNHEY and CDR2 is SMNVEV (reference sequence). This CDR3 has 13 residues. Trimming removed 7 bases from V and 5 bases from J; junction bases left unmatched: 6. Here the CDR3 reads CASTISGSHEQYF. CDR3 nucleotides: TGTGCCAGCACCATTAGCGGGAGCCACGAGCAGTACTTC.

In its sample, this clone was seen once. J is TRBJ2-7 and V is TRBV6-5; 13 bases are shared with TRBD2. Trimming cost V 4 bases and J 5 bases; bases outside gene matches: 5. This CDR3 spans 15 amino acids. Germline loops: CDR1 MNHEY, CDR2 SVGAGI. Here the CDR3 DNA reads TGTGCCAGCAGTTCCACCGGGACTAGCGGGAACGAGCAGTACTTC. This encodes CASSSTGTSGNEQYF.

V usage is TRBV10-1 and J usage is TRBJ2-7; TRBD2 aligns across 10 bases. The CDR3 extends over 13 amino acids. Per germline, CDR1 WNHNN and CDR2 SYGVQD (reference sequence). Trimming removed 10 bases from V and 3 bases from J; junction bases left unmatched: 6. The CDR3 DNA sequence: TGCGCCAACGGACTAGCGGCACTCTACGAGCAGTACTTC. Translating it yields CANGLAALYEQYF.

The J gene is TRBJ1-5, the V gene TRBV19; 9 bases match TRBD1. This CDR3 is built from 19 residues. With 6 bases clipped from V and 0 bases from J, the junction kept 15 bases outside the gene matches. Germline lookup yields CDR1 LNHDA and CDR2 SQIVND (reference sequence). The CDR3 coding sequence is TGTGCCAGTAGCACCGCTCGGGACAGGGTTGTCAGTAGCAATCAGCCCCAGCATTTT. Its translation is CASSTARDRVVSSNQPQHF.

The gene calls are TRBV29-1 and TRBJ2-7; 10 bases map to TRBD1. V was pared by 3 bases and J by 2 bases, with 4 bases of the junction left unmatched. Germline V CDR1 and CDR2: SQVTM, ANQGSEA. The CDR3 runs 14 residues. For the CDR3, the DNA is TGCAGCGTTGACAGTGGACAGGGGGCCTACGAGCAGTACTTC. This translates into CSVDSGQGAYEQYF.

The chain recombines TRBV12-3 or TRBV12-4 with TRBJ1-5; possible D gene TRBD1, 6 bases. The germline V and J ends were trimmed by 3 bases and 5 bases, with 8 bases remaining between them. The CDR3 has 13 residues. Here the CDR3 reads CASSFNRDQPQHF. CDR3 DNA sequence: TGTGCCAGCAGTTTCAACAGGGATCAGCCCCAGCATTTT.

This chain links TRBV7-9 with TRBJ1-1; a weak D match, TRBD1 (6 bases). There are 13 residues in the CDR3. Trimming removed 2 bases from V and 3 bases from J, with 7 bases in between. From germline, CDR1 is SEHNR and CDR2 FQNEAQ (reference sequence). The CDR3 coding sequence is TGTGCCAGCAGCTTATCAGGGGACACTGAAGCTTTCTTT. It codes for CASSLSGDTEAFF.